The subject of this entry is one T cell receptor beta chain. In Seattle, patients joined the study during active infection and were tracked longitudinally. Measured with immunoSEQ multiplex PCR; TCRdb has only the in-frame clones, and not every one. The sample contains about 49,000 clones, around 86% of which appear only once. The data were obtained in a study of blood T cell repertoires in COVID-19. Across the whole study: Samples taken during acute and convalescent COVID-19 were collected in the United States, Italy and Spain.

The germline gives CDR1 MDHEN, CDR2 SYDVKM. V shed 7 bases and J 0 bases; nucleotides not matched to a gene: 4. The CDR3 loop spans 14 amino acids. The sequence was collected from a woman of 80 years or more with COVID-19, enrolled during active disease. This chain connects TRBV28 to TRBJ1-1; 8 bases fit TRBD1. The sequencing input was peripheral blood. The CDR3 sequence: CASTRGQVNTEAFF. The CDR3, as DNA: TGTGCCAGCACCCGGGGACAGGTGAACACTGAAGCTTTCTTT.